This T cell receptor (beta chain) was sequenced in a study of human T cells and chemical hapten exposure. Overall study context: TCR yields per sample varied, mainly owing to small pooled library volume differences.

Separate cDNA molecules received unique molecular identifiers, which the library attached to them. Each CDR3 protein is one row after TCRdb ran MiXCR on the RACE reads. The sample consists of around 100,000 distinct CDR3 sequences, over 9.5% of them appearing once. The sample's time point: patch test 2, 6 weeks after DPC sensitization. Treatment given: therapeutic diphenylcyclopropenone sensitization with weekly scalp DPC. This clonotype was seen repeatedly, ten times or more. Germline V CDR1 and CDR2: SEHNR, FQNEAQ (reference sequence). With 1 base clipped from V and 3 bases from J, the junction kept 4 bases outside the gene matches. The CDR3 has 15 amino acids.

The rearrangement links TRBV7-9 to TRBJ2-7; 9 bases line up with TRBD2. The sequence was obtained from a woman aged 40 to 50 with alopecia areata. Some clones in this sample may be carry-over from other donors' samples. The material was whole blood, obtained in connection with sensitization to the hapten diphenylcyclopropenone (DPC). The CDR3 region has the DNA TGTGCCAGCAGCTTAGGGCTAGCGGGGATCTACGAGCAGTACTTC. Amino acid sequence: CASSLGLAGIYEQYF.